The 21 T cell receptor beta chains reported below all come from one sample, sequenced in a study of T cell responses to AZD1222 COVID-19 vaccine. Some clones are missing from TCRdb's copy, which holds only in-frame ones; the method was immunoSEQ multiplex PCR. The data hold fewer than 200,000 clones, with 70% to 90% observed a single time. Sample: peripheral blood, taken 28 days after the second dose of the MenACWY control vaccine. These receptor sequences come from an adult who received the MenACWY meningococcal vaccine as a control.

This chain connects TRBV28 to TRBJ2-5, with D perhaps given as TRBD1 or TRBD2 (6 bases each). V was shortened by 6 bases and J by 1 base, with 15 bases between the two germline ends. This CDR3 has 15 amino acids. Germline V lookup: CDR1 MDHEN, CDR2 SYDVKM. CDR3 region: CASSRGRALQETQYF. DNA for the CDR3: TGTGCCAGCAGCCGGGGGCGGGCGCTCCAAGAGACCCAGTACTTC.

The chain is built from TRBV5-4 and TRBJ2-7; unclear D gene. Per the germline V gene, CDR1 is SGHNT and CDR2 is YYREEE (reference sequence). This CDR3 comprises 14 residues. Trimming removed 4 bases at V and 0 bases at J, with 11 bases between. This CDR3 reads CASSQTGNSYEQYF. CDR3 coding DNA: TGTGCCAGCAGCCAGACGGGTAACTCCTACGAGCAGTACTTC.

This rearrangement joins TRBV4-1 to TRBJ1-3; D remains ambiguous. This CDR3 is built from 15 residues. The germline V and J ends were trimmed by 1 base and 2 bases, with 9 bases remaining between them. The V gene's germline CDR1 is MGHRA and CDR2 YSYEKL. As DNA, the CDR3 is TGCGCCAGCAGCCAAGTCCAATATGCTGGAAACACCATATATTTT. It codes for CASSQVQYAGNTIYF.

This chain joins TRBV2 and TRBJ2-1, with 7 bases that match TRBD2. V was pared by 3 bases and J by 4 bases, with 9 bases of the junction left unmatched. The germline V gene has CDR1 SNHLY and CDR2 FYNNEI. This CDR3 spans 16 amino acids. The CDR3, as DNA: TGTGCCAGCAGTGACCTGCCTAGCGGAAATTACAATGAGCAGTTCTTC. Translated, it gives CASSDLPSGNYNEQFF. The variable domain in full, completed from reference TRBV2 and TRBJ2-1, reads EPEVTQTPSHQVTQMGQEVILRCVPISNHLYFYWYRQILGQKVEFLVSFYNNEISEKSEIFDDQFSVERPDGSNFTLKIRSTKLEDSAMYFCASSDLPSGNYNEQFFGPGTRLTVL.

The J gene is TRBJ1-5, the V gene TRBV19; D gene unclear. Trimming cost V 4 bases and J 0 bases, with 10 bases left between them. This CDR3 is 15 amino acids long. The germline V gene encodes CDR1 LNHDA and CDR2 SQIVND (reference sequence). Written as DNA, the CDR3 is TGTGCCAGTAGTAGGTCCGTTTATAGCAATCAGCCCCAGCATTTT. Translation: CASSRSVYSNQPQHF.

CDR3 sequence (DNA): TGCGCCAGCAGTCAGAGCCGGAAAGGCGGGGGCCCCTACGAGCAGTACTTC. Its translation: CASSQSRKGGGPYEQYF. The rearrangement links TRBV23-1 to TRBJ2-7, with D tentatively TRBD2 (7 bases). TRBV23-1 is an open reading frame, and its role is uncertain. Trimming took 3 bases from V and 2 from J, leaving 20 bases between them. The CDR3 covers 17 residues.

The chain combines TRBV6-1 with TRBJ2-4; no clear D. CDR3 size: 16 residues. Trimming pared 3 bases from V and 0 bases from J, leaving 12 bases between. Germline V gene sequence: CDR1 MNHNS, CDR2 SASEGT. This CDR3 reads CASSEGRPLAKNIQYF. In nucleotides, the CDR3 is TGTGCCAGCAGTGAGGGCAGGCCCTTAGCCAAAAACATTCAGTACTTC.

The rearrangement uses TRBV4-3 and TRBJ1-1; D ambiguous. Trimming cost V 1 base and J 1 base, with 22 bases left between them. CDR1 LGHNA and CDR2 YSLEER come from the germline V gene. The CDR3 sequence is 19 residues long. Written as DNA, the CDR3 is TGCGCCAGCAGCCAAGGATGGATGACTCGAGGTTATCAGAACACTGAAGCTTTCTTT. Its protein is CASSQGWMTRGYQNTEAFF.

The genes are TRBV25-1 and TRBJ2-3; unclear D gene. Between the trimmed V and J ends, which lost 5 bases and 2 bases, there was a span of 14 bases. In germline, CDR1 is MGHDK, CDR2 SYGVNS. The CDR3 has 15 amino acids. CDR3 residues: CASSSPSLLTDTQYF. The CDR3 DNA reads TGTGCCAGCAGTTCCCCGAGCCTACTCACAGATACGCAGTATTTT.

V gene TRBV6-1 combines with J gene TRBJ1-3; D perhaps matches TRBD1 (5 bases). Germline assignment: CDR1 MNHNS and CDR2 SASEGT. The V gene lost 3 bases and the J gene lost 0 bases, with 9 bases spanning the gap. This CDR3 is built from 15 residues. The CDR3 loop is CASSDHRSSGNTIYF. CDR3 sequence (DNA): TGTGCCAGCAGTGACCACAGGAGCTCTGGAAACACCATATATTTT.

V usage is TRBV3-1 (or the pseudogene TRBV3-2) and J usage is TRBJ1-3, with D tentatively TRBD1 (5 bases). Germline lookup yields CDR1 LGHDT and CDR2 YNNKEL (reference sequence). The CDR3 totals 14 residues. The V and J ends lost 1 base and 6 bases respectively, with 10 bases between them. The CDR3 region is CASSQGRGINTIYF. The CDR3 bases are TGTGCCAGCAGCCAAGGGAGGGGAATAAACACCATATATTTT.

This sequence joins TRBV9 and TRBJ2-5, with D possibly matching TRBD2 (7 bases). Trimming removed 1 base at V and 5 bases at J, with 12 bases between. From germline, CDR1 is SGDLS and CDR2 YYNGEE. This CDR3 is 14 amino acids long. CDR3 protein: CASSVRGREETQYF. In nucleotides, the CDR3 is TGTGCCAGCAGCGTAAGGGGGAGGGAGGAGACCCAGTACTTC.

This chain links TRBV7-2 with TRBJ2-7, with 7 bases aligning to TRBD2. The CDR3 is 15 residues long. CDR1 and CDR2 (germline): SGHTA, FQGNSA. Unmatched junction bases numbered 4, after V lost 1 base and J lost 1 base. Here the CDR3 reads CASSLVASGSYEQYF. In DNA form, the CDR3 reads TGTGCCAGCAGCTTAGTTGCTAGCGGATCCTACGAGCAGTACTTC.

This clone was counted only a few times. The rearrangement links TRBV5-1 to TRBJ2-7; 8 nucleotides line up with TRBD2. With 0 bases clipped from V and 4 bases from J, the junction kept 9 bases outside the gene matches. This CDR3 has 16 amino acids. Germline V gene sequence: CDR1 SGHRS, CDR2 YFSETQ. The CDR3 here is CASSLGIAGSVYEQYF. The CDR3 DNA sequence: TGCGCCAGCAGCTTGGGTATAGCGGGAAGTGTGTACGAGCAGTACTTC.

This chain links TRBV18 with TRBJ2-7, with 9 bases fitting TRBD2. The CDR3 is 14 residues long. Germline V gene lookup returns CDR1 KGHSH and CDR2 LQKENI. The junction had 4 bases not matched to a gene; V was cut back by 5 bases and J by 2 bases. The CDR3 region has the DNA TGTGCCAGCTCATCGTTAGCGGGAGCCTACGAGCAGTACTTC. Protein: CASSSLAGAYEQYF.

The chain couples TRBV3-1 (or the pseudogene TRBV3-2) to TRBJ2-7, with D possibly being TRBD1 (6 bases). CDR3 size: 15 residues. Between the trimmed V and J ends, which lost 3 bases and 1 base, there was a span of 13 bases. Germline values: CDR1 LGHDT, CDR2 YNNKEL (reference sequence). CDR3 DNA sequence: TGTGCCAGCAGCCAGGCCCCACAGGGATCCTACGAGCAGTACTTC. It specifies CASSQAPQGSYEQYF.

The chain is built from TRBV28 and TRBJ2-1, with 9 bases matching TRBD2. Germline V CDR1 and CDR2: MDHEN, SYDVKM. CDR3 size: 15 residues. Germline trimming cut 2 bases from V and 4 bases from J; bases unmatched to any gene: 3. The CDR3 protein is CASSLAGGNYNEQFF. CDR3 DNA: TGTGCCAGCAGTTTAGCGGGAGGGAATTACAATGAGCAGTTCTTC.

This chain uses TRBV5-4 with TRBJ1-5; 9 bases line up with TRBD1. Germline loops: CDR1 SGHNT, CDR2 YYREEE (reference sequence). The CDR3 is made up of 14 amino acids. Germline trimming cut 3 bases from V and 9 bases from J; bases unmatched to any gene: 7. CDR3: CASSSGQGDGPQHF. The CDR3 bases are TGTGCCAGCAGCTCGGGACAGGGCGACGGGCCCCAGCATTTT.

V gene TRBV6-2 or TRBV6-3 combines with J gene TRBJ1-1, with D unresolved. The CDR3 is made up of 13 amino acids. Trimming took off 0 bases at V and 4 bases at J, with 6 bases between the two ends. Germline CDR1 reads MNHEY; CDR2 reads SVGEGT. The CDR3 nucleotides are TGTGCCAGCAGTTACTCCCCCCCCACTGAAGCTTTCTTT. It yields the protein CASSYSPPTEAFF.

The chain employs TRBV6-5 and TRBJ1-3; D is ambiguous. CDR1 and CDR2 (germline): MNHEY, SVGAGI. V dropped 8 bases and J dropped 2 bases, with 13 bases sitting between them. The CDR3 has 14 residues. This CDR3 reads CASSRVPPGNTIYF. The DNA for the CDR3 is TGTGCCAGCTCCCGAGTCCCTCCTGGAAACACCATATATTTT.

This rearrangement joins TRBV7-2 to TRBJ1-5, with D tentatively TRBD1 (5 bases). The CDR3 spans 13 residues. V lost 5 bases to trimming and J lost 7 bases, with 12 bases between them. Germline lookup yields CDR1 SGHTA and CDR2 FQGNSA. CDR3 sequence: CASSLGGEQPQHF. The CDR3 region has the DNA TGTGCCAGCAGCCTCGGGGGGGAACAGCCCCAGCATTTT.